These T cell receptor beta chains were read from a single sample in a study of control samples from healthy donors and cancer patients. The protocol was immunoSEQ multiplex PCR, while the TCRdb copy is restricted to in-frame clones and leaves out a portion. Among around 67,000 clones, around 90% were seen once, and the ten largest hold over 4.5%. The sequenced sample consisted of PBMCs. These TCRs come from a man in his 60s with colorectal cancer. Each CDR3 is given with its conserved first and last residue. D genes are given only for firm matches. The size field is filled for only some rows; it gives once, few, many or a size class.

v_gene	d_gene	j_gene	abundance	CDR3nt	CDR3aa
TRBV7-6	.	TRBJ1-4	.	TGTGCCAGCAGCTTGGCCGGGGGGGTTGGCGAAAAACTGTTTTTT	CASSLAGGVGEKLFF
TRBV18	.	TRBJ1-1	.	TGTGCCAGCTCACCGGACAGTTGGATGAACACTGAAGCTTTCTTT	CASSPDSWMNTEAFF
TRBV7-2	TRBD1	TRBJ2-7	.	TGTGCCAGCAGCTCCCGGACAGGGGACCTCGTCTCCTACGAGCAGTACTTC	CASSSRTGDLVSYEQYF
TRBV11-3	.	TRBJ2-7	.	TGTGCCAGCAGCTCCCGTTATAGCTCCTACGAGCAGTACTTC	CASSSRYSSYEQYF
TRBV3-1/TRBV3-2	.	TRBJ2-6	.	TGTGCCAGCACCCACTTCCGGTCTGGGGCCAACGTCCTGACTTTC	CASTHFRSGANVLTF
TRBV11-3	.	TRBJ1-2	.	TGTGCCAGCAGCTTAGGCCTAACCTACGGCTACACCTTC	CASSLGLTYGYTF
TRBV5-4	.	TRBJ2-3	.	TGTGCCAGCAGCTCACCAGGCGGCCTCACAGATACGCAGTATTTT	CASSSPGGLTDTQYF
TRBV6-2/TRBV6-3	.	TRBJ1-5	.	TGTGCCAGCAGTTACCTCGTGACAGCATACAATCAGCCCCAGCATTTT	CASSYLVTAYNQPQHF
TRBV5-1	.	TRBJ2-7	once	TGCGCCAGCAGCTTGGGGTTCACCCCCTACGAGCAGTACTTC	CASSLGFTPYEQYF
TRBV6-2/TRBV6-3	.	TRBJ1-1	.	TGTGCCAGCAGCTCCGGGACGAGGGGAGGGACTGAAGCTTTCTTT	CASSSGTRGGTEAFF
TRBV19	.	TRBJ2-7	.	TGTGCCAGTAGTAGGGGTTGGTCCTACGAGCAGTACTTC	CASSRGWSYEQYF
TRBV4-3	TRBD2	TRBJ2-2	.	TGCGCCAGCAGAGAAGGACTAGCGGGGGGGCGCCGAGGGGAGCTGTTTTTT	CASREGLAGGRRGELFF
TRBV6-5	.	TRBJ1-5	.	TGTGCCAGCAAAGGTAGCAATCAGCCCCAGCATTTT	CASKGSNQPQHF
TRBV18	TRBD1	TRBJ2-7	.	TGTGCCAGCTCACCACCTATGGGACAGGGTAGCGAGCAGTACTTC	CASSPPMGQGSEQYF
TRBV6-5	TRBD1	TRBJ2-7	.	TGTGCCAGCAGTTCCCTCCGGGACAGGGTCTCCAACGAGCAGTACTTC	CASSSLRDRVSNEQYF
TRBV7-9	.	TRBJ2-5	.	TGTGCCAGCAGCTTAGAGTGGGGCCGTCTTGGGCAAGAGACCCAGTACTTC	CASSLEWGRLGQETQYF
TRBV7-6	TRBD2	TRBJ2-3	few	TGTGCCAGCAGCTTAGAGAGCGGGGGGCAACCAGATACGCAGTATTTT	CASSLESGGQPDTQYF
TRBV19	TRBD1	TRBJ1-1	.	TGTGCCAGTAGTATTGGACAGGGTAGGACTGAAGCTTTCTTT	CASSIGQGRTEAFF
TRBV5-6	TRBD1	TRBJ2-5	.	TGTGCCAGCAGCTTTGACAGGGGGGAAGAGACCCAGTACTTC	CASSFDRGEETQYF
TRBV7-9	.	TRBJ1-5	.	TGTGCCAGCAGCTTAAGTCCTAATCAGCCCCAGCATTTT	CASSLSPNQPQHF
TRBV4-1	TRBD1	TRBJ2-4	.	TGCGCCAGCAGCCAAGAGCACCTAAGGGGGCCCCAGAAAAAAAACATTCAGTACTTC	CASSQEHLRGPQKKNIQYF
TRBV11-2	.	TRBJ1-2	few	TGTGCCAGCAGCCCCGACACAGACTATGGCTACACCTTC	CASSPDTDYGYTF
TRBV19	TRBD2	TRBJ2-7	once	TGTGCCAGTAGCAGGACCCCGGGACTAGTCAACGAGCAGTACTTC	CASSRTPGLVNEQYF
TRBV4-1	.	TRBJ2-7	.	TGCGCCAGCAGCCAAGAGGGAGGGGGGGTCGAGCAGTACTTC	CASSQEGGGVEQYF
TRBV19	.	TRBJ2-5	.	TGTGCCAGTAAGCGCAATTGGGGAGAGAGTGATAGCCACAGGCAAGAGACCCAGTACTTC	CASKRNWGESDSHRQETQYF
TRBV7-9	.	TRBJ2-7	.	TGTGCCAGCAGCTCACAGGGAAGGCCCTACGAGCAGTACTTC	CASSSQGRPYEQYF
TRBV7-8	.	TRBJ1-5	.	TGTGCCAGCAGCTTAGAAGGCGCTTATAGCAATCAGCCCCAGCATTTT	CASSLEGAYSNQPQHF
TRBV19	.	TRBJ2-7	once	TGTGCCAGTAGCGGACTATATAACTACGAGCAGTACTTC	CASSGLYNYEQYF
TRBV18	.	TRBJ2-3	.	TGTGCCAGCTCACCATTGAGACCTTCTACAGATACGCAGTATTTT	CASSPLRPSTDTQYF
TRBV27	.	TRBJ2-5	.	TGTGCCAGCAGTTTCCAGGGTCAAGAGACCCAGTACTTC	CASSFQGQETQYF
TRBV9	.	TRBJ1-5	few	TGTGCCAGCAGCGCCAATGCCCGGGACATAGATCAGCCCCAGCATTTT	CASSANARDIDQPQHF
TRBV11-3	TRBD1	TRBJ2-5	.	TGTGCCAGCAGCTTAGAGGGGACAGGGGGCTCAAAGACCCAGTACTTC	CASSLEGTGGSKTQYF
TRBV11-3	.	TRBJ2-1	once	TGTGCCAGCAGCTTAGATCCTAGAGGTCGTTGGGAGCAGTTCTTC	CASSLDPRGRWEQFF
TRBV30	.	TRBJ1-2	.	TGTGCCTGGAGTGTAAGCCCCGGGATGAGATCGTATGGCTACACCTTC	CAWSVSPGMRSYGYTF
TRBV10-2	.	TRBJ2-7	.	TGCGCCAGCAGGGACAGGAGGGGATCCGAGCAGTACTTC	CASRDRRGSEQYF
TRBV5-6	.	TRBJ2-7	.	TGTGCCAGCAGCTCGATTTCGGCCTACGAGCAGTACTTC	CASSSISAYEQYF
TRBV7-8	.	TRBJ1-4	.	TGTGCCAGCAGCTTAGGCCGAGGGAGGACTAATGAAAAACTGTTTTTT	CASSLGRGRTNEKLFF
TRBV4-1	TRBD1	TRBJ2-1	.	TGCGCCAGCAGCCAAGTACTTCGGACAGGGAACAATGAGCAGTTCTTC	CASSQVLRTGNNEQFF
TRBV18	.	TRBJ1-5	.	TGTGCCAGCTCACCGAAGGAGTACAGGGTTCATCAGCCCCAGCATTTT	CASSPKEYRVHQPQHF
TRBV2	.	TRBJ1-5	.	TGTGCCAGCAGGAGGGAGGGGAGGGCCCAGCATTTT	CASRREGRAQHF
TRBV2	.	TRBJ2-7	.	TGTGCCAGCAGTGAACGTTATACCCTCGAGCAGTACTTC	CASSERYTLEQYF
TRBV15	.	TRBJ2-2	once	TGTGCCACCAGCAAAGACAGGATCAACACCGGGGAGCTGTTTTTT	CATSKDRINTGELFF
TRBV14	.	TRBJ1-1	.	TGTGCCAGCAGCCAAGAGGCCGGCTGGGATATCACTGAAGCTTTCTTT	CASSQEAGWDITEAFF
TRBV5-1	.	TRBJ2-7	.	TGCGCCAGCAGCTTGAAGGGCAGCACCTACGAGCAGTACTTC	CASSLKGSTYEQYF
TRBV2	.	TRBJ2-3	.	TGTGCCAGCAGTGACCGGGGAACTATTACCACAGATACGCAGTATTTT	CASSDRGTITTDTQYF
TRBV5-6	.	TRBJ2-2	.	TGTGCCAGCAACCGGGGGGAGCTGTTTTTT	CASNRGELFF
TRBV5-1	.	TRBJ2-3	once	TGCGCCAGCAGCCTTAGACAGAGCACAGATACGCAGTATTTT	CASSLRQSTDTQYF
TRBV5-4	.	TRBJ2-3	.	TGTGCCAGCAGCTTGGATCGCGGGGGCACAGATACGCAGTATTTT	CASSLDRGGTDTQYF
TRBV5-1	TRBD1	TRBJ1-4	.	TGCGCCAGCAGCTTGGCGACAGGGGGCTCTGGTTTTGCTAATGAAAAACTGTTTTTT	CASSLATGGSGFANEKLFF
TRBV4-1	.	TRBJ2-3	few	TGCGCCAGCAGCCTAAAAGGGGATACGCAGTATTTT	CASSLKGDTQYF
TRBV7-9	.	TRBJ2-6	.	TGTGCCAGCAGCTTACTCTCCGGGTGGGCCAACGTCCTGACTTTC	CASSLLSGWANVLTF
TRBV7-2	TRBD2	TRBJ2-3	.	TGTGCCAGCAGCTTAACGGGGGGGACAGATACGCAGTATTTT	CASSLTGGTDTQYF
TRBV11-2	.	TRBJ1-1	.	TGTGCCAGCAGCGGGGCGGGGTTGGGGAGCACTGAAGCTTTCTTT	CASSGAGLGSTEAFF